This is a list of T cell receptor beta chains from one sample in a study of neurological immune-mediated disorders. MiXCR was run by TCRdb on the 5' RACE reads, yielding one entry per CDR3 protein. The table has more than 30,000 distinct CDR3 sequences, about an eighth seen once; the top ten hold about 2.5%. Sequenced: PBMCs. These receptor sequences come from a woman aged 40 to 50 in good health. The CDR3 runs from the conserved cysteine through the conserved F or W. A D gene is named only where the DNA matches it firmly. Clone size is given for some rows only: seen once, a few or many times, or a class if the clone is expanded.

TRBV20-1	.	TRBJ2-5	many	CSARDLAGYQETQYF	TGCAGTGCTAGAGATCTAGCAGGGTACCAAGAGACCCAGTACTTC
TRBV20-1	TRBD1	TRBJ1-2	few	CSARAGLTGQGNYGYTF	TGCAGTGCTAGGGCTGGACTAACTGGACAGGGGAACTATGGCTACACCTTC
TRBV7-8	.	TRBJ2-1	.	CASSLGSYNEQFF	TGTGCCAGCAGCTTGGGCTCCTACAATGAGCAGTTCTTC
TRBV5-1	TRBD1	TRBJ2-7	medium-sized	CASSVLGQGNEQYF	TGCGCCAGCAGCGTCTTGGGACAGGGGAACGAGCAGTACTTC
TRBV12-3/TRBV12-4	.	TRBJ2-1	medium-sized	CASSLGTFNEQFF	TGTGCCAGCAGCTTAGGGACATTCAATGAGCAGTTCTTC
TRBV6-1	.	TRBJ2-7	many	CASRRRSHEQYF	TGTGCCTCCAGAAGGAGGTCGCACGAGCAGTACTTC
TRBV4-1	.	TRBJ1-1	many	CASSQAGLRIGTEAFF	TGCGCCAGCAGCCAAGCGGGGCTCCGCATTGGAACTGAAGCTTTCTTT
TRBV10-3	.	TRBJ1-1	many	CAISESRYTEAFF	TGTGCCATCAGTGAGTCACGATACACTGAAGCTTTCTTT
TRBV9	.	TRBJ2-1	many	CASSGPGYNEQFF	TGTGCCAGCAGCGGACCGGGGTACAATGAGCAGTTCTTC
TRBV10-3	.	TRBJ2-3	many	CAISGNTDTQYF	TGTGCCATCAGTGGAAACACAGATACGCAGTATTTT
TRBV12-3/TRBV12-4	TRBD2	TRBJ2-7	many	CASSFGGGAYEQYF	TGTGCCAGCAGTTTTGGCGGGGGAGCCTACGAGCAGTACTTC
TRBV10-1	.	TRBJ2-1	.	CASSEVADNEQFF	TGCGCCAGCAGTGAAGTAGCGGACAATGAGCAGTTCTTC
TRBV12-3/TRBV12-4	.	TRBJ1-2	.	CASSLGGTYYGYTF	TGTGCCAGCAGTTTAGGGGGGACATACTATGGCTACACCTTC
TRBV29-1	.	TRBJ2-3	many	CSVRQRLNTDTQYF	TGCAGCGTTCGACAGCGACTCAACACAGATACGCAGTATTTT
TRBV20-1	TRBD1	TRBJ2-7	many	CSAGDREYEQYF	TGCAGTGCTGGGGACAGGGAGTACGAGCAGTACTTC
TRBV27	.	TRBJ1-1	.	CASSLQSVTEAFF	TGTGCCAGCAGTTTACAATCCGTTACTGAAGCTTTCTTT
TRBV6-2/TRBV6-3	TRBD1	TRBJ1-2	many	CASRSTGQGYGYTF	TGTGCCAGCAGGTCGACGGGACAGGGTTATGGCTACACCTTC
TRBV5-1	.	TRBJ1-1	medium-sized	CASSFRVRNTEAFF	TGCGCCAGCAGCTTCAGGGTGAGGAACACTGAAGCTTTCTTT
TRBV6-4	.	TRBJ1-2	.	CASSDGDYGYTF	TGTGCCAGCAGTGACGGCGACTATGGCTACACCTTC
TRBV12-3/TRBV12-4	.	TRBJ1-2	many	CASSWRNYGYTF	TGTGCCAGCAGCTGGAGGAACTATGGCTACACCTTC
TRBV4-2	.	TRBJ2-7	many	CASSLAKAGSYEQYF	TGTGCCAGCAGCCTGGCCAAGGCTGGCTCCTACGAGCAGTACTTC
TRBV12-3/TRBV12-4	TRBD2	TRBJ2-1	many	CASSLGLAGVGEQFF	TGTGCCAGCAGCCTGGGACTAGCGGGAGTGGGGGAGCAGTTCTTC
TRBV5-8	.	TRBJ2-5	medium-sized	CASSLEGTQYF	TGTGCCAGCAGCTTGGAGGGGACCCAGTACTTC
TRBV2	.	TRBJ2-7	many	CASSEALLEQYF	TGTGCCAGCAGTGAAGCGCTTCTCGAGCAGTACTTC
TRBV4-1	.	TRBJ2-7	many	CASSQDRWGSYEQYF	TGCGCCAGCAGCCAAGATAGGTGGGGCTCCTACGAGCAGTACTTC
TRBV29-1	TRBD2	TRBJ2-7	medium-sized	CSAQESSGIDEQYF	TGCAGCGCCCAGGAGTCTAGCGGGATCGACGAGCAGTACTTC
TRBV29-1	.	TRBJ2-2	many	CSVGRGSEVGELFF	TGCAGCGTTGGCCGCGGGTCCGAGGTCGGGGAGCTGTTTTTT
TRBV10-3	.	TRBJ2-1	many	CAIYAGYNEQFF	TGTGCCATCTACGCGGGGTACAATGAGCAGTTCTTC